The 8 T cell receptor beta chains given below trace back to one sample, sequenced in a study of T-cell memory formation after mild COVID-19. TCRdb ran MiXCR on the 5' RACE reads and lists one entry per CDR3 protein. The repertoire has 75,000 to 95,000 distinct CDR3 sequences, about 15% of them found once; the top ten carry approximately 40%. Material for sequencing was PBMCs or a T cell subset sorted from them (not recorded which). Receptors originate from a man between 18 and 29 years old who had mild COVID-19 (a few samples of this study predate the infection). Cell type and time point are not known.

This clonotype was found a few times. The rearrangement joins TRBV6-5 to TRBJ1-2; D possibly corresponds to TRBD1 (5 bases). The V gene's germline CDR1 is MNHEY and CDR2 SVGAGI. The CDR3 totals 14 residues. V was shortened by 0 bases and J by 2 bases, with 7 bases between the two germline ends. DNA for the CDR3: TGTGCCAGCAGTTACTCGTGGGACAACTATGGCTACACCTTC. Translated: CASSYSWDNYGYTF.

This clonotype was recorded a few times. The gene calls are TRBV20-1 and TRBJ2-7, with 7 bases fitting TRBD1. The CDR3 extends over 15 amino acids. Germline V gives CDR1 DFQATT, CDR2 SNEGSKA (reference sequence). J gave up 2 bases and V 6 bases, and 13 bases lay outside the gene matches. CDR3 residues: CSAPERDRNPYEQYF. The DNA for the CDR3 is TGCAGTGCCCCAGAGAGGGACAGAAACCCCTACGAGCAGTACTTC.

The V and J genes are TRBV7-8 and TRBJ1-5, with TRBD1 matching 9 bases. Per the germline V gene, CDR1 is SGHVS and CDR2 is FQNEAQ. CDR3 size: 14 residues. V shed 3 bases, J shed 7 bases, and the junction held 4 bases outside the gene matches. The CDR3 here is CASSFRTGAQPQHF. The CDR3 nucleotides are TGTGCCAGCAGCTTTCGGACAGGGGCCCAGCCCCAGCATTTT.

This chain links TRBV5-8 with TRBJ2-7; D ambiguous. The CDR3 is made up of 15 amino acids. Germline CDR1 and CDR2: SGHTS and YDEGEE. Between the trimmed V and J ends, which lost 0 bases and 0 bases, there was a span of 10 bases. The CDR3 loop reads CASSLVQVSSYEQYF. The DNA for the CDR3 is TGTGCCAGCAGCTTGGTCCAGGTGAGCTCCTACGAGCAGTACTTC.

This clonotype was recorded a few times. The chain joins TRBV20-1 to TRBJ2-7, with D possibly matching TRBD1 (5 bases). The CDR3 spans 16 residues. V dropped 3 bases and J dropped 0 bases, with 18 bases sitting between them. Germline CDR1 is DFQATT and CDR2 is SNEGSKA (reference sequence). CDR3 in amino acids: CSASERDSVPSYEQYF. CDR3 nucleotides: TGCAGTGCTAGCGAGCGAGACAGTGTACCCTCCTACGAGCAGTACTTC.

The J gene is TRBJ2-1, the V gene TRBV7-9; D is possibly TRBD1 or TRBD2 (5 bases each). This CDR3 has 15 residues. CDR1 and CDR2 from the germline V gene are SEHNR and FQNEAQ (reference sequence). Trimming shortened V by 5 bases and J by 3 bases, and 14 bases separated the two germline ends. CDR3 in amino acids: CASSKRQRGYNEQFF. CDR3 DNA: TGTGCCAGCAGCAAACGACAGAGGGGCTACAATGAGCAGTTCTTC. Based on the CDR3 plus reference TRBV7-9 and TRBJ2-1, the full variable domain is DTGVSQNPRHKITKRGQNVTFRCDPISEHNRLYWYRQTLGQGPEFLTYFQNEAQLEKSRLLSDRFSAERPKGSFSTLEIQRTEQGDSAMYLCASSKRQRGYNEQFFGPGTRLTVL.

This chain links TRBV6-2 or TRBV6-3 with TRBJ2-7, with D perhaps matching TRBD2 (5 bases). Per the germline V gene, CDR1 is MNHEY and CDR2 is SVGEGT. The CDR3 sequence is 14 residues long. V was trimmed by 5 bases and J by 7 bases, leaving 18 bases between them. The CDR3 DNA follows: TGTGCCAGCAGTAAACTCGTAGCTACGGGGGAGCAGTACGTC. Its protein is CASSKLVATGEQYV.

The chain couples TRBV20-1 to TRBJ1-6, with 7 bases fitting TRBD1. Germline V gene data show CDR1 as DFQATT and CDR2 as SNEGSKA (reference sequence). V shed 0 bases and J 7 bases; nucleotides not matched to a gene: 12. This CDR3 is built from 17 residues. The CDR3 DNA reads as TGCAGTGCTAGAGATGTACCCTGGACAGGATCGAATTCACCCCTCCACTTT. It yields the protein CSARDVPWTGSNSPLHF.